This T cell receptor (beta chain) was captured by sequencing in a study of shared clonotypes between healthy human individuals (dated by TCRdb to the early 2020s). About the investigation overall: The cohort included three men and a couple of women between 18 and 49 years of age. For each donor, three plates each were used for CD4 naive and CD4 memory, two plates were used for CD8 naive, and one plate was used for CD8 memory. The study deeply sequenced blood TCR repertoires of five healthy adults to estimate repertoire size and the extent of clonotype sharing between individuals. Different laboratories and diverse techniques were used to prepare libraries and sequence TCR repertoires, to increase sequencing depth and limit assay-specific biases. Per donor, leukapheresis produced somewhere between about 0.8 and 9 billion PBMCs.

With respect to this clone: Its binding antigen is unknown. Per-nucleotide qualities are absent, and no much larger clonotype sits a single base away.

The donors were healthy, HIV-negative adults who had no recently reported acute infections or vaccinations. Every donor was a Caucasian adult living in Nashville, Tennessee, USA. CD4+ T cells were enriched through magnetic negative selection, after which naive cells were positively selected on CD45RA and the remaining negative fraction served as the memory subset. After blood collection by leukapheresis, PBMCs were isolated using Ficoll-Histopaque density gradient centrifugation and then cryopreserved in the vapor phase of liquid nitrogen. Purity and quantity of every magnetically sorted T cell population were checked by analytical flow cytometry. Genomic DNA was isolated from every sorted fraction and measured by UV absorbance on a Nanodrop 2000c. Using the deep immunoSEQ assay, TCR CDR3 regions were amplified from genomic DNA by multiplex PCR. For each cell subset, the extracted genomic DNA was distributed evenly across all wells of several immunoSEQ 96-well plates, and each plate served as one replicate. For sorted subsets, each replicate PCR was loaded with 150 to 250 ng genomic DNA, equivalent to 30,000 or so T cell genomes. The purified libraries were quantified using a Qubit 3.0 fluorometer, sized with a Bioanalyzer 2100, and then quantified again using the KAPA Library Quantification kit. Every immunoSEQ 96-well plate was sequenced on a dedicated single-read 150-cycle Illumina NextSeq 550 flow cell. The source study handled its data this way. The immunoSEQ output contained only junctional sequences without quality scores, so filtering could not match that applied to full-length reads. To assign V/J genes and CDR3, sequences were annotated using PyIR, a Python wrapper for IgBLAST v1.9, with IMGT germline references. Reads with weak V/J assignments (E-value above 1e-6), missing CDR3, stop codons, out-of-frame junctions, or ambiguous translated residues were removed. A V3J clonotype was defined by an identical inferred V gene, J gene, and CDR3 amino acid sequence. Percentage overlap between repertoires was calculated by dividing the number of shared unique clonotypes by the size of the smaller repertoire. RTK rarefaction, the Chao1 estimator, and Recon v2.1 estimates of unobserved clonotypes were used to assess repertoire richness. For all TCRbeta clonotypes obtained by the gDNA method from a few donors, generation probabilities were computed with OLGA. Sourced from immuneACCESS, this table was stored by TCRdb with only in-frame sequences that have V and J called. A share of the clones is absent; for the studies checked, an unresolved V gene accounts for under half, and the remainder has no known explanation. That table gives V, J and clone size, and the DNA gave D and trimming. The sample table holds some 2,400,000 clones, of which approximately 96% were seen once. The ten largest clonotypes hold approximately 0.13% of the sample.

The research as a whole found: The small number of donors limited the genetic and exposure-history diversity represented. When a handful of donors were compared, the shared fraction of clonotypes was approximately 5% for naive CD4, roughly 3.3% for naive CD8, 2.3% for memory CD4, and 0.35% to 0.4% for memory CD8. Even with the large sequencing depth, rarefaction of the sorted-subset datasets indicated that sequencing was incomplete. Only blood was sampled, and tissue TCR repertoires likely differ from those in blood. Naive subsets generally had larger estimated clonotype richness than memory subsets did. Based on pairwise subsampling, the degree of clonotype sharing among donors was expected to be affected by sequencing depth. Compared with non-shared clonotypes, clonotypes shared by all four sorted-subset donors had higher generation probabilities.

What was sequenced was naive CD4+ T cells sorted from blood. The intended sense of this specimen's cell subset or site label: CD45RA+ positively selected. The source is a man younger than 35 in good health.

In nucleotides, the sequence is TGTGCCAGCAGTCCCTCCCGGGACAGGGCCTACGAGCAGTACTTC. The encoded protein is CASSPSRDRAYEQYF. This sequence uses TRBV11-2 and TRBJ2-7, with 9 central nucleotides matching TRBD1. Germline trimming amounts to 6 bases on V and 2 bases on J, with 8 as the count of junction bases outside the gene matches. The germline V gene gives CDR1 as SGHAT and CDR2 as FQNNGV. Measured from the cysteine to the phenylalanine, the CDR3 is 15 residues long. Left in the record is the CDR3 DNA by itself, 45 bases read in frame from the first base. With the rest looked up from the reference TRBV11-2 and TRBJ2-7 genes rather than sequenced, the full variable domain is EAGVAQSPRYKIIEKRQSVAFWCNPISGHATLYWYQQILGQGPKLLIQFQNNGVVDDSQLPKDRFSAERLKGVDSTLKIQPAKLEDSAVYLCASSPSRDRAYEQYFGPGTRLTVT.